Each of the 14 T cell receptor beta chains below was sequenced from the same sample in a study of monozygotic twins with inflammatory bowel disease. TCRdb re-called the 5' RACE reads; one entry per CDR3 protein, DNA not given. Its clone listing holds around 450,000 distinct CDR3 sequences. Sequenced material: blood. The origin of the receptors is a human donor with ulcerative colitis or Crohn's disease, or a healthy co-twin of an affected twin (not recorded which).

This chain's CDR3 is CSVENGGSYEQYF. The V call is TRBV29-1, the J call TRBJ2-7. The CDR3 consists of 13 residues. Per the germline V gene, CDR1 is SQVTM and CDR2 is ANQGSEA.

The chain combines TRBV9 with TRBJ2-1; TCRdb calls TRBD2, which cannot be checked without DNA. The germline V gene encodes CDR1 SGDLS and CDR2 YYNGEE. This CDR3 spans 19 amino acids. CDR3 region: CASSVAFRASGGPNNEQFF.

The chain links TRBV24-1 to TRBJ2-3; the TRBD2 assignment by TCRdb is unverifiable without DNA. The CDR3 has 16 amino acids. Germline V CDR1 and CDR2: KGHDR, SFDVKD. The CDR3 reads CATSGASGKSTDTQYF.

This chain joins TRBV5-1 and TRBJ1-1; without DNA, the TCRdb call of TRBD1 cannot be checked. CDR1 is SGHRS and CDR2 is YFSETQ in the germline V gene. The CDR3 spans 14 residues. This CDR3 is CASRKAGQDTEAFF. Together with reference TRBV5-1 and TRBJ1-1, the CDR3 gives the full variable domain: KAGVTQTPRYLIKTRGQQVTLSCSPISGHRSVSWYQQTPGQGLQFLFEYFSETQRNKGNFPGRFSGRQFSNSRSEMNVSTLELGDSALYLCASRKAGQDTEAFFGQGTRLTVV.

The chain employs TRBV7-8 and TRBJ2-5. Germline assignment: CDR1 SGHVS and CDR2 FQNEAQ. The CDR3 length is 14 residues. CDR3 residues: CASSLGLARETQYF.

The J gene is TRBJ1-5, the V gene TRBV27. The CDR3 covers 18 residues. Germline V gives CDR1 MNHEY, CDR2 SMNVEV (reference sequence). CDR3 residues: CASFVTRTPNKSGQPQHF.

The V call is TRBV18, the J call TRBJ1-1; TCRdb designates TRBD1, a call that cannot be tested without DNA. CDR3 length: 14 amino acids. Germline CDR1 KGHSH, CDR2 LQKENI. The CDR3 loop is CASSPLQGGTEAFF.

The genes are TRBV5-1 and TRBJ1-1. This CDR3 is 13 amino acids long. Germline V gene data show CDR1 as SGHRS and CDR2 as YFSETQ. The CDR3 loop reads CASKSEDNTEAFF.

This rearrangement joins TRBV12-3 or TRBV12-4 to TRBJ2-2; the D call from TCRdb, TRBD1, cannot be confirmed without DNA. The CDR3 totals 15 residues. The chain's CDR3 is CASSLWGASTGELFF.

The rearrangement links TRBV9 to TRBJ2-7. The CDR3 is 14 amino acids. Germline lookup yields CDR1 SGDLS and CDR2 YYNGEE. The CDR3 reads CASSVGVGSYEQYF.

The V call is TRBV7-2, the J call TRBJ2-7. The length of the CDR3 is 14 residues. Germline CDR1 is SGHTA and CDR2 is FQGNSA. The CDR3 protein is CASSLDLRPYEQYF.

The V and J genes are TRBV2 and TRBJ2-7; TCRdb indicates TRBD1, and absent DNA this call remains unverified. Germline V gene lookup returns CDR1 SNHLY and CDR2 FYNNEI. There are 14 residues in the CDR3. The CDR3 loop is CASNLDRNLYEQYF.

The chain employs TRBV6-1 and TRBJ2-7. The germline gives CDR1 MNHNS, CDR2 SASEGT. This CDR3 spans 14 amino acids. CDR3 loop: CASTLTKGSYEQYF.

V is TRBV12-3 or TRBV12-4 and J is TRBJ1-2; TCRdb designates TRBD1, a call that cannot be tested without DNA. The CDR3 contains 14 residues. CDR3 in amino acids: CASSRGDGGSGYTF.